This TCR beta chain was profiled in a study of blood T cell repertoires in COVID-19. The method was immunoSEQ multiplex PCR; TCRdb's version includes in-frame clones alone and lacks a portion of them. The table lists about 97,000 clones, 80% to 95% of them singletons. The CDR3 sequence is 19 residues long. The ends lost 5 bases at V and 4 bases at J; junction bases unmatched: 18. Germline CDR1 PRHDT, CDR2 FYEKMQ (reference sequence). J is TRBJ2-1 and V is TRBV13; 9 bases are a match to TRBD2. The sequence was obtained from a man in his late teens or twenties with acute or convalescent COVID-19. Sequences were obtained from peripheral blood. The CDR3 coding sequence is TGTGCCAGCAGCCCCGGCCCCCCCTACGGGACTAGCATTTACAATGAGCAGTTCTTC. The encoded protein is CASSPGPPYGTSIYNEQFF.